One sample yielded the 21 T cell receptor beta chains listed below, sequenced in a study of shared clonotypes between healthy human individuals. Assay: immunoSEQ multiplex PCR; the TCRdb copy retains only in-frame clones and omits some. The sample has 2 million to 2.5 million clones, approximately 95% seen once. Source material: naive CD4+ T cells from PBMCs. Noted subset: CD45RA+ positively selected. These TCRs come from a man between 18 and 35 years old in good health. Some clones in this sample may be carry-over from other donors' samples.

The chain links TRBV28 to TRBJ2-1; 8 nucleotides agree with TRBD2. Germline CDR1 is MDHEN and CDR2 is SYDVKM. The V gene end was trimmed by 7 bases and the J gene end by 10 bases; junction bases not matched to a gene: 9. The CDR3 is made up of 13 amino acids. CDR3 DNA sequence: TGTGCCAGCAATCTACCCGGGACTAGAGAGCAGTTCTTC. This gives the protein CASNLPGTREQFF.

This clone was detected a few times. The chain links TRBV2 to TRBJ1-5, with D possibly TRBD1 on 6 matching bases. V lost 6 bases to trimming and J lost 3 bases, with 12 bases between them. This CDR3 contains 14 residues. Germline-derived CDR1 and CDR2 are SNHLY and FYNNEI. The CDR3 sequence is CASSGQNFNQPQHF. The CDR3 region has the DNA TGTGCCAGCAGCGGACAGAATTTCAATCAGCCCCAGCATTTT.

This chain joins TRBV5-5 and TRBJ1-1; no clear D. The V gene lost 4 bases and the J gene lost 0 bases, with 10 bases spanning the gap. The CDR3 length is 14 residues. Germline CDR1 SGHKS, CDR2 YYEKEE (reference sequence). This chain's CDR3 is CASSRLVVNTEAFF. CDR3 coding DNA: TGTGCCAGCAGCCGTTTAGTGGTGAACACTGAAGCTTTCTTT.

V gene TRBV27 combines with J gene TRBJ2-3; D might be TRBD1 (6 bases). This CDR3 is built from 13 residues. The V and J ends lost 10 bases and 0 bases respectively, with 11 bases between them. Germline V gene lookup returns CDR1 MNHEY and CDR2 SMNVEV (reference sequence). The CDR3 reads CATRGTSTDTQYF. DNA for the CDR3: TGTGCCACCAGGGGTACTAGCACAGATACGCAGTATTTT.

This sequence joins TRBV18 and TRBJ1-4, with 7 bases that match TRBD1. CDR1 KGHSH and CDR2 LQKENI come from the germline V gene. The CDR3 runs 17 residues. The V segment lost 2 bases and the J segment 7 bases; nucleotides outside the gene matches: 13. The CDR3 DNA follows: TGTGCCAGCTCACCAATGCGGCCACCGGGACAGAGTGAAAAACTGTTTTTT. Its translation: CASSPMRPPGQSEKLFF.

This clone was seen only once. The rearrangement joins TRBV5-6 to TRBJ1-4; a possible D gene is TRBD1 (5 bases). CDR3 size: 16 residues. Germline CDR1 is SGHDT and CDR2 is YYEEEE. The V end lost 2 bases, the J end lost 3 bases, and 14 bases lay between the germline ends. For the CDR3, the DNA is TGTGCCAGCAGCTTCCTGGGGCCTCGGGCTAATGAAAAACTGTTTTTT. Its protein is CASSFLGPRANEKLFF.

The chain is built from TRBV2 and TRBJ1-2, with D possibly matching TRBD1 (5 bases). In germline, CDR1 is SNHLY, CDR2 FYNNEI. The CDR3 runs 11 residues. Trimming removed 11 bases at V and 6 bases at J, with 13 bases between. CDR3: CAWTRAHGYTF. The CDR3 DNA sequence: TGTGCCTGGACCAGGGCTCATGGCTACACCTTC.

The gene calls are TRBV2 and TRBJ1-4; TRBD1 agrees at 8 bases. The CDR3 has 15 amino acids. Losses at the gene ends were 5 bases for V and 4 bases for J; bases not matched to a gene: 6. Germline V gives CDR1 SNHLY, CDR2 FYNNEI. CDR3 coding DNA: TGTGCCAGCAGTCCCCGAGGACAGGGTAATGAAAAACTGTTTTTT. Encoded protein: CASSPRGQGNEKLFF.

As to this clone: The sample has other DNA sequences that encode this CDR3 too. CDR3 in DNA: TGTGCCAGTAGTATCAGGGGGCGAAATTATGGCTACACCTTC. Amino acids: CASSIRGRNYGYTF. The V and J genes are TRBV19 and TRBJ1-2; 8 positions agree with TRBD1. V lost 3 bases to trimming and J lost 5 bases; unmatched junction nucleotides: 5. CDR3 length equals 14 residues. Germline CDR1 is LNHDA and CDR2 is SQIVND (reference sequence).

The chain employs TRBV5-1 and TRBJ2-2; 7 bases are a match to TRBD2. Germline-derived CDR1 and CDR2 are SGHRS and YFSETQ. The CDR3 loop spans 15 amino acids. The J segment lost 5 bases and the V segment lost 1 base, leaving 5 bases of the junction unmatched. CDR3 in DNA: TGCGCCAGCAGCTTGAGCGGGACGCGGACCGGGGAGCTGTTTTTT. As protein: CASSLSGTRTGELFF.

The CDR3 sequence is CASSERLAGNTDTQYF. Here the CDR3 DNA reads TGTGCCAGCAGTGAGAGGCTAGCGGGAAACACAGATACGCAGTATTTT. The rearrangement uses TRBV2 and TRBJ2-3, with TRBD2 identical over 9 bases. The V and J ends lost 3 bases and 2 bases, in that order; junction bases with no gene match: 6. In germline, CDR1 is SNHLY, CDR2 FYNNEI. CDR3 size: 16 residues. The full variable domain, completed using reference TRBV2 and TRBJ2-3, is EPEVTQTPSHQVTQMGQEVILRCVPISNHLYFYWYRQILGQKVEFLVSFYNNEISEKSEIFDDQFSVERPDGSNFTLKIRSTKLEDSAMYFCASSERLAGNTDTQYFGPGTRLTVL.

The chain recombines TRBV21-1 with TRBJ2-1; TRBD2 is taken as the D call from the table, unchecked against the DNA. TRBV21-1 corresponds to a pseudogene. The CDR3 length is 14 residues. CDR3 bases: TGTGCCAGCAGCAAACTAGCGGGAACGGATGAGCAGTTCTTC. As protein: CASSKLAGTDEQFF.

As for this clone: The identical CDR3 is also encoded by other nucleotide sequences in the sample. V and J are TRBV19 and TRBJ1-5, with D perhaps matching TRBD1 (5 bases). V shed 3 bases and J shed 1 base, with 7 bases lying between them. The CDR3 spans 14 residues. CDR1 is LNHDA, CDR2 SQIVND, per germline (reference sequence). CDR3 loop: CASSIRDSNQPQHF. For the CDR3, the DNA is TGTGCCAGTAGTATCAGGGACAGCAATCAGCCCCAGCATTTT. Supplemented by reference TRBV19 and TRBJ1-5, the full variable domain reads DGGITQSPKYLFRKEGQNVTLSCEQNLNHDAMYWYRQDPGQGLRLIYYSQIVNDFQKGDIAEGYSVSREKKESFPLTVTSAQKNPTAFYLCASSIRDSNQPQHFGDGTRLSIL.

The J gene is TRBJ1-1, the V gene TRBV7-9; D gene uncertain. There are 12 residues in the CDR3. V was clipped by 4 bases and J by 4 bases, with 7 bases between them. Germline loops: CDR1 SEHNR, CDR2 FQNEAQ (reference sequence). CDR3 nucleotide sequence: TGTGCCAGCAGCTCCGCGGTCACTGAAGCTTTCTTT. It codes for CASSSAVTEAFF. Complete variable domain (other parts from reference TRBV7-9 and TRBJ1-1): DTGVSQNPRHKITKRGQNVTFRCDPISEHNRLYWYRQTLGQGPEFLTYFQNEAQLEKSRLLSDRFSAERPKGSFSTLEIQRTEQGDSAMYLCASSSAVTEAFFGQGTRLTVV.

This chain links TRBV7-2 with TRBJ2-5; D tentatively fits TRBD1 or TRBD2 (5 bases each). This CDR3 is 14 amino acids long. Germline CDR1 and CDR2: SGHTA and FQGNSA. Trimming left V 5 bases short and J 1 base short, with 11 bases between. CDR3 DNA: TGTGCCAGCAGCATGGGACCGATCCAAGAGACCCAGTACTTC. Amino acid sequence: CASSMGPIQETQYF.

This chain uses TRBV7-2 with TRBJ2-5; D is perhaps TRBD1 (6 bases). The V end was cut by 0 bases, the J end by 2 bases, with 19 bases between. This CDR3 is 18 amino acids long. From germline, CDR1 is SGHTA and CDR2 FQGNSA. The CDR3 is CASSLALGTRTRQETQYF. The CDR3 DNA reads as TGTGCCAGCAGCTTAGCGCTCGGGACACGGACCCGACAAGAGACCCAGTACTTC.

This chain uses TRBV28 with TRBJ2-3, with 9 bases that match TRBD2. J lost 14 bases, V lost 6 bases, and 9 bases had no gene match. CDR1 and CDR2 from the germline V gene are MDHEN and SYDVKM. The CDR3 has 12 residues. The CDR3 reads CASRPSGKTPYF. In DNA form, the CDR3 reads TGTGCCAGCAGACCTAGCGGGAAAACTCCGTATTTT.

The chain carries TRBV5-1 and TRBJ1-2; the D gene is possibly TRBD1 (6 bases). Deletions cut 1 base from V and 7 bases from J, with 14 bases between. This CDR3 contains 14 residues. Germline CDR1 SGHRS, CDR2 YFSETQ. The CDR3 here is CASSLHRDVGGYTF. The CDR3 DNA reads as TGCGCCAGCAGCTTGCACAGGGACGTCGGTGGCTACACCTTC.

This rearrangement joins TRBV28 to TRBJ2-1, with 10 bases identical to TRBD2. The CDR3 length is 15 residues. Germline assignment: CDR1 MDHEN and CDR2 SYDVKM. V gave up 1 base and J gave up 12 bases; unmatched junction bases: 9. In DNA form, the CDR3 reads TGTGCCAGCAGTTTATTCGCTAGCGGGAGTAGGGCGCAGTTCTTC. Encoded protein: CASSLFASGSRAQFF.

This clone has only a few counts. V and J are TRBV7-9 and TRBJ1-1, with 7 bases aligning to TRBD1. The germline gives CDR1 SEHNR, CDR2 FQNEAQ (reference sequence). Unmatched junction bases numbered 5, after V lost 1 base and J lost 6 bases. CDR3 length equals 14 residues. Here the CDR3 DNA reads TGTGCCAGCAGCTTAGGGGGACAGACCCCTGAAGCTTTCTTT. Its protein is CASSLGGQTPEAFF.

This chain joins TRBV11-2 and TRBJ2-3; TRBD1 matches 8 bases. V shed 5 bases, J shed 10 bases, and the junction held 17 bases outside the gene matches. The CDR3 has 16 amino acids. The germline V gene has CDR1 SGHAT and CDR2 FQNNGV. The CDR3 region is CASSQGASPHTSSQYF. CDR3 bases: TGTGCCAGCAGCCAGGGGGCTTCACCCCACACAAGCTCGCAGTATTTT.